This T cell receptor (beta chain) emerged from a study of T cell responses to AZD1222 COVID-19 vaccine. Note on this clone: The antigen is undetermined.

The assay was immunoSEQ multiplex PCR, and TCRdb's table has in-frame clones only and misses some. Found here are approximately 140,000 clones, approximately 93% of them singletons; the top ten hold roughly 5.6%. The length of the CDR3 is 15 residues. V lost 2 bases, J lost 4 bases, and 9 bases lay in between. The germline gives CDR1 SNHLY, CDR2 FYNNEI. Study-wide results and limits: The donor cohort was predominantly white British with a female majority, and clonal diversity may have been underestimated. In all cases, repertoires were sampled only after the peak T cell response. Of the AZD1222 recipients, only 5 or 6 were seropositive at baseline. Among spike-specific TCRs, nearly half reportedly target unmutated variant regions.

The rearrangement joins TRBV2 to TRBJ1-6; D unresolved. This clonotype was obtained from an adult in good health. The sequenced sample was peripheral blood, obtained on day 0 of AZD1222 vaccination. The CDR3 protein is CASSEQAAYNSPLHF. CDR3 nucleotide sequence: TGTGCCAGCAGTGAACAGGCAGCTTATAATTCACCCCTCCACTTT.